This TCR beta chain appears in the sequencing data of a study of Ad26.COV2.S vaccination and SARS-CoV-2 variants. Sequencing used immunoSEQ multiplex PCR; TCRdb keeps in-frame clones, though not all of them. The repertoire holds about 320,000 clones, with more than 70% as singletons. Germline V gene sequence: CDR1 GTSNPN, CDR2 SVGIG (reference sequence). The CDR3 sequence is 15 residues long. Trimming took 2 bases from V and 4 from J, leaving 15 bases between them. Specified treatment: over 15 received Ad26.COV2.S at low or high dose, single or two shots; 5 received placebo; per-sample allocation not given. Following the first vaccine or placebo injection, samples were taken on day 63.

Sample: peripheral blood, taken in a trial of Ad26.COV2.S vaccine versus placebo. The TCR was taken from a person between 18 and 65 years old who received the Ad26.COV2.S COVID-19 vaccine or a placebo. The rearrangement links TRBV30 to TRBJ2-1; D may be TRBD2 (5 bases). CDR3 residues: CAWSPLRRRYNEQFF. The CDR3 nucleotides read TGTGCCTGGAGTCCGCTCAGAAGGAGGTACAATGAGCAGTTCTTC.